The present T cell receptor beta chain was sequenced within a study of human T cells and chemical hapten exposure (dated by TCRdb to 2020 to 2023). Regarding the complete study: For sensitization, 2% DPC in acetone was applied to a roughly 2 cm by roughly 2 cm area of upper inner arm skin. Throughout the study period of around 25 weeks, patients also received therapeutic DPC doses to the scalp every week. Alopecia areata with under or over 50% scalp involvement, alopecia totalis and alopecia universalis were represented in the patient cohort, which was mostly female. Blood samples were taken from patients before sensitization (week 0) and at 2, 6 and about 24 weeks after DPC sensitization. Blood for TCR sequencing was provided by twenty-nine alopecia patients at one to four time points (pre-sensitization, 2, 6 and 24 weeks). Libraries were pooled for sequencing, and per-sample TCR yields varied mainly because of small differences in library volumes within the pool. The study tracked peripheral blood TCR repertoire changes in vivo during primary and secondary sensitization to the hapten diphenylcyclopropenone (DPC) in alopecia patients. Patch tests used Finn chambers with 0.01% DPC on the upper back, scored after 6 days by International Contact Dermatitis Research Group standards.

This clonotype was counted between two and nine times. Its antigen specificity is not known. No base qualities exist here, and no much larger clone lies one base off it. What the work shows at the level of the full study, not this receptor alone: Repeated subsampling changed both the strength of the expansion versus patch-test correlation and the threshold at which the correlation became significant. Expanded TCRs formed significantly more large CDR3 similarity clusters than pre-sensitization or healthy control sets, consistent with antigen-driven responses. The number of TCRs above 1 in 1000 frequency did not change with DPC sensitization; there was no evidence of global repertoire structure alterations. Alopecia, a presumed autoimmune disease, was present in all patients, so the immune response of the patients might differ from that of healthy individuals. A positive correlation was found between the number of PT1 expanded TCRs and patch test score, with significance reached at thresholds 8, 16 and 32 but not 4.

Between the V and J ends, shortened by 2 bases and 10 bases respectively, the junction contains 11 bases. Counted from cysteine to phenylalanine, this CDR3 has 13 amino acids. Left in the record is the CDR3 DNA by itself, 39 bases read in frame from the first base. The germline V gene (reference sequence) sets CDR1 to MNHNY and CDR2 to SVGAGI. To prepare the library, RACE was applied. TCRdb names NextSeq 500 as the instrument used. During library preparation, unique molecular identifiers were attached to individual cDNA molecules so that TCRs could be counted in a quantitative, reproducible way. From each blood RNA sample, both TCR alpha and TCR beta chains were sequenced. The study's processing was this. Samples had a median of around 92,000 TCRs, with a range from about 20,000 to 690,600. The Decombinator software suite was used to annotate V, J and CDR3 in the TCR reads. For the PS versus PT1 abundance plots, all samples were subsampled to the same number of TCRs (28,000). Expanded TCRs were defined as absent before sensitization and observed at least eight times at the 2-week time point. The public sequencing data were trimmed at Q25 with fastp and processed into clonotypes with MiXCR by TCRdb, which kept only in-frame beta chains. Each entry is one CDR3 protein sequence, shown with its most common DNA and genes. These V and J calls originate from TCRdb's pipeline instead of the authors' own analysis. The table for this sample lists some 400,000 distinct CDR3 sequences; about 5.1% of them were counted only once. The top ten hold approximately 2.8% of the sample.

The meaning of the sample's time point label: pre-sensitization, week 0. The treatment or condition label of this sample denotes: therapeutic diphenylcyclopropenone sensitization with weekly scalp DPC. Blood at each patch-test visit was drawn before the patch test was applied. Patients were eligible if aged 18 to 70, diagnosed with alopecia and judged suitable for DPC therapy, and pregnant patients were excluded. Total RNA was extracted from unfractionated whole blood that had been collected in Tempus Blood RNA tubes. Sequenced material: whole blood, taken in connection with sensitization to the hapten diphenylcyclopropenone (DPC). The rearranged chain carries TRBV6-6 and TRBJ1-4; TRBD1 is perhaps the D gene, given 6 matching bases. This TCR was recovered from a woman in her forties or fifties with alopecia areata. Some clones in this sample may be carry-over from other donors' samples. The CDR3 region reads CASSYRTDGKLFF. The DNA is TGTGCCAGCAGTTACCGGACAGATGGAAAACTGTTTTTT.